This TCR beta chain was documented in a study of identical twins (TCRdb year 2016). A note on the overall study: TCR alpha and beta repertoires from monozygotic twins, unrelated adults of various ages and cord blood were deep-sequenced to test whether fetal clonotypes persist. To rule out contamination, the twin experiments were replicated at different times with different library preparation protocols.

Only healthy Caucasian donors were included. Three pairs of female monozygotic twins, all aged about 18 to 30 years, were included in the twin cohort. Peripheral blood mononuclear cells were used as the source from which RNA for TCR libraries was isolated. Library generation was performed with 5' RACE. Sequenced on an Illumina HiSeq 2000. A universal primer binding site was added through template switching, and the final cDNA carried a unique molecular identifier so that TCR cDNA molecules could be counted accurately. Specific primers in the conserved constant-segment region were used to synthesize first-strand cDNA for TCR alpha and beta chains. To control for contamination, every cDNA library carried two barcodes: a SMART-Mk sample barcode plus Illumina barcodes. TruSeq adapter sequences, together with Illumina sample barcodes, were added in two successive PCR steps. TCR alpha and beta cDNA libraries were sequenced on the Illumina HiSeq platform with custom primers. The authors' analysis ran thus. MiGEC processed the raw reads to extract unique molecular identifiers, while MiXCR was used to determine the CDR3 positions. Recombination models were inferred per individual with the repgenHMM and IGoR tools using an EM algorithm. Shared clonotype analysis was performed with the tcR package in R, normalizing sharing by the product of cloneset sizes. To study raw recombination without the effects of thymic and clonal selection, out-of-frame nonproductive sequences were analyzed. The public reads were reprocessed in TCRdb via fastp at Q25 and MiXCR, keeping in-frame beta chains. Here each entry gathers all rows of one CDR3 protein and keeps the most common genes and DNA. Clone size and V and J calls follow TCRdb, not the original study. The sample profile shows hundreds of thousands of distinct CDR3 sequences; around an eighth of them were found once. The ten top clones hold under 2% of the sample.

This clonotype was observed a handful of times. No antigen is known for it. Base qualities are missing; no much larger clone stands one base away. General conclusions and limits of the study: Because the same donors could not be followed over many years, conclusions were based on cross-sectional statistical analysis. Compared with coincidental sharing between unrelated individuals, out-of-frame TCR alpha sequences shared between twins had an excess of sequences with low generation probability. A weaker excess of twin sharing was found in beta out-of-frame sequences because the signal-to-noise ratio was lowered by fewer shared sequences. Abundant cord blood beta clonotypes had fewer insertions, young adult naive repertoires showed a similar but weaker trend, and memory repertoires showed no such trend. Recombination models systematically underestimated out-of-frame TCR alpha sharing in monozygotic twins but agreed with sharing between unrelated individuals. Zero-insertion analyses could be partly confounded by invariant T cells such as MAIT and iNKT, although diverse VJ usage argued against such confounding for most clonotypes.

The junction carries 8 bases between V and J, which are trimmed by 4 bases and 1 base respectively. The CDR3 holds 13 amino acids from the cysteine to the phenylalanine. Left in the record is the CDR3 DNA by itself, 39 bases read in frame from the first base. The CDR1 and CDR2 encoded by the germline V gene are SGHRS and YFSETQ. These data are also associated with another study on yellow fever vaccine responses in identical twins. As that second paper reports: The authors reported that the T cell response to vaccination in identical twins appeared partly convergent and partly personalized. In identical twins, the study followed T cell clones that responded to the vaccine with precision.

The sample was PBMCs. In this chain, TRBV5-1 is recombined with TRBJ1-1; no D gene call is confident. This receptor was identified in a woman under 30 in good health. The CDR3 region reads CASSIAKNTEAFF. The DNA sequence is TGCGCCAGCAGCATAGCCAAGAACACTGAAGCTTTCTTT.